The present T cell receptor beta chain was sequenced within a study of T cell responses to AZD1222 COVID-19 vaccine. Study-level findings and limits: Donor demographics were predominantly white British with a female majority; clonal diversity may be underestimated.

The protocol was immunoSEQ multiplex PCR, while the TCRdb copy is restricted to in-frame clones and leaves out a portion. The table shows 150,000 to 160,000 clones, with less than 90% occurring only once. Deletions cut 4 bases from V and 1 base from J, with 17 bases between. This CDR3 spans 16 amino acids. In germline, CDR1 is SGHDT, CDR2 YYEEEE. About this clone: No antigen is known for it.

The V call is TRBV5-6, the J call TRBJ1-1; weak D call: TRBD1 (6 bases). The receptor was derived from an adult who had recovered from COVID-19. The material sequenced was peripheral blood, taken after recovery from COVID-19. CDR3 DNA sequence: TGTGCCAGCAGCAGAGCCGGGGGGCTAGGGAACACTGAAGCTTTCTTT. This encodes CASSRAGGLGNTEAFF.